A selection of T cell receptor beta chains follows, all from one sample in a study of blood T cell repertoires in COVID-19. The data were produced by immunoSEQ multiplex PCR, yet TCRdb's version contains in-frame clones alone and is incomplete. The sample comprises approximately 240,000 clones, about 86% of which are singletons, and 3% to 3.5% rests with the top ten. Input material: peripheral blood. Receptor source: a woman aged 30 to 39 who had recovered from COVID-19. The CDR3 runs from the conserved cysteine through the conserved F or W. A D gene is named only where the DNA matches it firmly. Not every row has a clone size; where given, it reads once, few, many or a size class.

clone_size,d_call,v_call,j_call,cdr3_aa,cdr3_nt
NA,NA,TRBV4-1,TRBJ2-1,CASSRGNEQFF,TGCGCCAGCAGCAGAGGCAATGAGCAGTTCTTC
once,TRBD2,TRBV11-1,TRBJ2-1,CASSLAAGGNEQFF,TGTGCCAGCAGCTTAGCAGCGGGGGGGAATGAGCAGTTCTTC
NA,TRBD2,TRBV6-1,TRBJ2-7,CASSEVAGAVEQYF,TGTGCCAGCAGTGAGGTAGCGGGAGCTGTCGAGCAGTACTTC
NA,NA,TRBV2,TRBJ2-7,CASSPKDKPYEQYF,TGTGCCAGCAGTCCTAAGGACAAGCCCTACGAGCAGTACTTC
NA,NA,TRBV3-1/TRBV3-2,TRBJ2-1,CASSQERWSSYNEQFF,TGTGCCAGCAGCCAAGAGAGATGGAGCTCCTACAATGAGCAGTTCTTC
NA,NA,TRBV7-9,TRBJ2-7,CASSSLQGFHEQYF,TGTGCCAGCAGCTCCCTACAGGGATTCCACGAGCAGTACTTC
few,NA,TRBV12-3/TRBV12-4,TRBJ2-2,CASRRGVTGELFF,TGTGCCAGTCGGAGGGGAGTGACCGGGGAGCTGTTTTTT
NA,NA,TRBV10-1,TRBJ2-2,CASSSAGELFF,TGCGCCAGCAGTTCTGCGGGGGAGCTGTTTTTT
NA,TRBD1,TRBV11-2,TRBJ2-5,CASSLEGGTGYQETQYF,TGTGCCAGCAGCTTAGAGGGGGGGACAGGGTACCAAGAGACCCAGTACTTC
NA,NA,TRBV30,TRBJ2-5,CAWSEGKTQYF,TGTGCCTGGAGTGAGGGGAAGACCCAGTACTTC
NA,NA,TRBV14,TRBJ2-1,CASSQGYGNEQFF,TGTGCCAGCAGCCAAGGTTACGGTAATGAGCAGTTCTTC